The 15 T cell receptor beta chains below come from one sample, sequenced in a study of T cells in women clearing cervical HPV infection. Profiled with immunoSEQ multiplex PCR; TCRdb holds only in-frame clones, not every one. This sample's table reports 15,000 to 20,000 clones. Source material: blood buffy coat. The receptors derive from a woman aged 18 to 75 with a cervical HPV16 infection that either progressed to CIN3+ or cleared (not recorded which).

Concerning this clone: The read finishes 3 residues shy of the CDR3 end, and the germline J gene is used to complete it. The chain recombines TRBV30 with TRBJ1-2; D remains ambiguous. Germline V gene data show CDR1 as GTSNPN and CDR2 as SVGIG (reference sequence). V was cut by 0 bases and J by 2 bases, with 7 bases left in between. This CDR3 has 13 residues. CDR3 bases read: TGTGCCTGGAGTGTATTAGAAAACTATGGC. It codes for CAWSVLENYG. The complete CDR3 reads CAWSVLENYGYTF.

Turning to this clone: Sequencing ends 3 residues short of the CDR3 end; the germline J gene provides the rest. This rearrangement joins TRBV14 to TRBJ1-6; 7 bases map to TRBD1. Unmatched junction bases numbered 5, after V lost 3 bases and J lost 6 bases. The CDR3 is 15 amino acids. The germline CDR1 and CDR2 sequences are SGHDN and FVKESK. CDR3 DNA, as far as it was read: TGTGCCAGCAGCCATAGGACAGGAGCTAATTCACCC. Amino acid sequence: CASSHRTGANSP. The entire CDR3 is CASSHRTGANSPLHF.

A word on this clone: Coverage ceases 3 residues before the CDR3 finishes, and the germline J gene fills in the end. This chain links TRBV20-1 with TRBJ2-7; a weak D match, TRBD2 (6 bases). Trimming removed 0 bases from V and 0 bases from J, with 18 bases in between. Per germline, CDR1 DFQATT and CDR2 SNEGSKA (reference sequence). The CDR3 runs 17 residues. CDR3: CSARDHGLPAFSYEQYF. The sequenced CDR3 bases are TGCAGTGCTAGAGATCACGGACTACCCGCGTTCTCCTACGAG.

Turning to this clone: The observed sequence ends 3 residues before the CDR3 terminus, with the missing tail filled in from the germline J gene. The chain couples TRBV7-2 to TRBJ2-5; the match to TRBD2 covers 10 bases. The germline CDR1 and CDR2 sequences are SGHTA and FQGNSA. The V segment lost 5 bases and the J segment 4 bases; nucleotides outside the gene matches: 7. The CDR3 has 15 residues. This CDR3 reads CASSPSSGGAETQYF. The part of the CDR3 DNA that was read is TGTGCCAGCAGCCCCTCAAGCGGGGGGGCAGAGACC.

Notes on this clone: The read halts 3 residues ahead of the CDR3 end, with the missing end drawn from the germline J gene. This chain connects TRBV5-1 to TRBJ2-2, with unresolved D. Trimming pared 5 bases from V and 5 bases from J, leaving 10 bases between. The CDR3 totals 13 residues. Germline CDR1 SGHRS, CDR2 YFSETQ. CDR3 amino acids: CASRVSVTGELFF. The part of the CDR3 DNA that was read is TGCGCCAGCAGAGTTTCGGTGACCGGGGAG.

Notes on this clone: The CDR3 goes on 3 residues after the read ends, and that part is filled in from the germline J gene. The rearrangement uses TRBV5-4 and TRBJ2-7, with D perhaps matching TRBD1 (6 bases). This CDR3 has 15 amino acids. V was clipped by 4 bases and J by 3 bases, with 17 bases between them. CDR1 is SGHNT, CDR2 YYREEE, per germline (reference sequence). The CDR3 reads CASSILDRRDYEQYF. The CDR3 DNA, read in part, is TGTGCCAGCAGCATCCTTGACAGGAGAGACTACGAG.

CDR3: CASSLGLAGGTGELFF. CDR3 DNA, as far as it was read: TGCGCCAGCAGCCTGGGACTAGCGGGAGGAACCGGGGAG. This sequence joins TRBV5-1 and TRBJ2-2; 15 positions agree with TRBD2. The read terminates 3 residues before the CDR3 end, so the remaining end is supplied by the germline J gene. This CDR3 is 16 amino acids long. V shed 4 bases and J 5 bases; nucleotides not matched to a gene: 3. Germline V CDR1 and CDR2: SGHRS, YFSETQ.

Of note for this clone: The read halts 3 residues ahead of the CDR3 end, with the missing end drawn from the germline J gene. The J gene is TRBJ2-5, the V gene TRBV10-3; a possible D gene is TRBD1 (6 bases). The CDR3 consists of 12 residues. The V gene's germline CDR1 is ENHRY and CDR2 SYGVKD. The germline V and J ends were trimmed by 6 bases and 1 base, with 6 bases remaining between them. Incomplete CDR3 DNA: TGTGCCATCAGGGACAGCCAAGAGACC. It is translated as CAIRDSQET. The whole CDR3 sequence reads CAIRDSQETQYF.

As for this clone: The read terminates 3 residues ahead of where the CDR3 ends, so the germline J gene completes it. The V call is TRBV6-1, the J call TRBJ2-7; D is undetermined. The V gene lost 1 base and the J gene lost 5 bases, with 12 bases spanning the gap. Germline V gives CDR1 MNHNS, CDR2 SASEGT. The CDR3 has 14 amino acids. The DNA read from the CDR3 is TGTGCCAGCAGTGAAGTTCGAAGGGCCGACGAG. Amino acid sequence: CASSEVRRADE. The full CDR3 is CASSEVRRADEQYF.

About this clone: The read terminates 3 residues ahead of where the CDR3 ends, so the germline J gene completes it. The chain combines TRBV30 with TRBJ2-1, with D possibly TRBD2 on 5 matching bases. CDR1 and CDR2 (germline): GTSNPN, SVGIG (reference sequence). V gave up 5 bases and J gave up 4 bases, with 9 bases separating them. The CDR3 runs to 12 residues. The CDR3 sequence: CAWGLGYNEQFF. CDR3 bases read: TGTGCCTGGGGACTGGGGTACAATGAG.

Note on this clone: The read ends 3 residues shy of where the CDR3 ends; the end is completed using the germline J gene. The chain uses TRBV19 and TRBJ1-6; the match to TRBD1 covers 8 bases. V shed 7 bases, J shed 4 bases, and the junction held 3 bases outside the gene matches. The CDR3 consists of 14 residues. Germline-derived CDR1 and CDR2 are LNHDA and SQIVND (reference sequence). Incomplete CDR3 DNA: TGTGCCAGTATCTGGACAGGGTATAATTCACCC. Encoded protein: CASIWTGYNSP. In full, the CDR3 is CASIWTGYNSPLHF.

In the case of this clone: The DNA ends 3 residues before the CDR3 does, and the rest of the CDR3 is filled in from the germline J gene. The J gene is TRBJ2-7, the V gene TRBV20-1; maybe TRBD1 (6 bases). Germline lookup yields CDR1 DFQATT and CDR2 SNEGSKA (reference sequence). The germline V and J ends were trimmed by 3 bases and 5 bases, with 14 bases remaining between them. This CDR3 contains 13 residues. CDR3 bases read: TGCAGTGCTAGCCTACAGGGAAACCACGAG. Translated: CSASLQGNHE. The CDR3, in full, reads CSASLQGNHEQYF.

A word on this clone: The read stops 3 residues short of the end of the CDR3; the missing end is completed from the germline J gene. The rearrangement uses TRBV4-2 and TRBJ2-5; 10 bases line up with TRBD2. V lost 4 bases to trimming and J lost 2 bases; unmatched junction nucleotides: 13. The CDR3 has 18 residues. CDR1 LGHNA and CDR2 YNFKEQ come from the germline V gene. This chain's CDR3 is CASSPGAERGGGQETQYF. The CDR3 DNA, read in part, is TGTGCCAGCAGCCCCGGAGCCGAGCGGGGGGGCGGTCAAGAGACC.

Partial CDR3 DNA: TGTGCCAGCACAAGAGGACACGGACAGGGGAACACCGGGGAG. Protein product: CASTRGHGQGNTGE. The entire CDR3 sequence reads CASTRGHGQGNTGELFF. This chain uses TRBV9 with TRBJ2-2, with TRBD1 matching 8 bases. Sequencing ends 3 residues short of the CDR3 end; the germline J gene provides the rest. CDR1 is SGDLS and CDR2 is YYNGEE in the germline V gene. J gave up 1 base and V 6 bases, and 11 bases lay outside the gene matches. The CDR3 contains 17 residues. The variable domain in full, with the rest retrieved from reference TRBV9 and TRBJ2-2, is DSGVTQTPKHLITATGQRVTLRCSPRSGDLSVYWYQQSLDQGLQFLIQYYNGEERAKGNILERFSAQQFPDLHSELNLSSLELGDSALYFCASTRGHGQGNTGELFFGEGSRLTVL.

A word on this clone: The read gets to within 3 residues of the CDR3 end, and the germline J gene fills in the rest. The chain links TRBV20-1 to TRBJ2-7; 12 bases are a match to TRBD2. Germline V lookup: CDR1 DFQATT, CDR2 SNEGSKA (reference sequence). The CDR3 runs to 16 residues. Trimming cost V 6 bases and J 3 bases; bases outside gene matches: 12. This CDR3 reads CSAKTSGGGFFYEQYF. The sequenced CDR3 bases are TGCAGTGCCAAGACTAGCGGGGGAGGCTTCTTCTACGAG.